The present T cell receptor beta chain was sequenced within a study of regulatory T cells in long-lasting Graves disease. On the study more broadly: Graves' patients, newly diagnosed, had taken antithyroid drugs under 3 months.

The CDR3 is made up of 18 amino acids. The germline gives CDR1 DFQATT, CDR2 SNEGSKA (reference sequence). J lost 0 bases, V lost 0 bases, and 8 bases had no gene match. As to time point: newly diagnosed GD, antithyroid drugs for less than 3 months. Preparation of the TCR library used RNA extracted from PBMCs. For TCR beta, libraries came from iRepertoire HTBI primers and Arm-PCR of CDR3 regions. TCRdb called the multiplex PCR reads again in MiXCR, with one record for every CDR3 protein. The table records some 410,000 distinct CDR3 sequences, roughly 15% of them present only once. These same records also appear under a second study, on T cells in Graves' hyperthyroidism and ophthalmopathy.

The starting material was peripheral blood mononuclear cells (PBMCs), obtained at new diagnosis, from a patient treated with antithyroid drugs. The chain links TRBV20-1 to TRBJ2-2, with 9 bases lining up with TRBD1. This clonotype was obtained from a woman in her thirties with Graves disease. The DNA for the CDR3 is TGCAGTGCTAGAGATAATGACAGGGGGTACGCGAACACCGGGGAGCTGTTTTTT. Its translation: CSARDNDRGYANTGELFF.